The clone carrying this T cell receptor beta chain was seen at least ten times. The data originate from a study of metastatic and nonmetastatic thyroid tumors. For the study at large: Comparison of repertoires was carried out across blood and tumor or nodule tissue from malignant and benign thyroid patients.

The germline V and J ends were trimmed by 4 bases and 1 base, with 14 bases remaining between them. Germline loops: CDR1 MNHEY, CDR2 SVGEGT. The CDR3 is 15 amino acids. TCRdb re-processed the PCR reads through MiXCR. In the table there are about 20,000 clones, roughly a third of which are singletons. No treatment of any kind had been given to any patient before thyroid surgery. The chain has TRBV6-2 or TRBV6-3 and TRBJ2-7; weak D call: TRBD2 (7 bases). Source material: blood. The origin of this receptor is a female donor with papillary thyroid cancer or a benign thyroid nodule (not recorded which). Some clones in this sample may be carry-over from other donors' samples. The CDR3 DNA sequence: TGTGCCAGCAGTTCCAAAGGGGGGGGGTCCTACGAGCAGTACTTC. Translation gives CASSSKGGGSYEQYF.